This record concerns one T cell receptor (beta chain) sequence. PCR primers comprised 60 Vbeta and 13 Jbeta primers. This table comes from immunoSEQ multiplex PCR, and its TCRdb copy is limited to in-frame clones, with some not included. The sample shows 60,000 or so clones, about 80% of them seen only once. This entry comes from a study of cytomegalovirus exposure and HLA in healthy donors. Germline V CDR1 and CDR2: SGHKS, YYEKEE (reference sequence). The germline V and J ends were trimmed by 4 bases and 10 bases, with 14 bases remaining between them. This CDR3 region has 13 residues. The receptor's source is a woman aged 40-49 years in good health and CMV-seropositive. The sample consisted of PBMCs. The chain employs TRBV5-5 and TRBJ2-2; D remains ambiguous. CDR3 protein: CASSPRRRPELFF. The CDR3 DNA sequence: TGTGCCAGCAGCCCCCGGCGGCGGCCGGAGCTGTTTTTT.